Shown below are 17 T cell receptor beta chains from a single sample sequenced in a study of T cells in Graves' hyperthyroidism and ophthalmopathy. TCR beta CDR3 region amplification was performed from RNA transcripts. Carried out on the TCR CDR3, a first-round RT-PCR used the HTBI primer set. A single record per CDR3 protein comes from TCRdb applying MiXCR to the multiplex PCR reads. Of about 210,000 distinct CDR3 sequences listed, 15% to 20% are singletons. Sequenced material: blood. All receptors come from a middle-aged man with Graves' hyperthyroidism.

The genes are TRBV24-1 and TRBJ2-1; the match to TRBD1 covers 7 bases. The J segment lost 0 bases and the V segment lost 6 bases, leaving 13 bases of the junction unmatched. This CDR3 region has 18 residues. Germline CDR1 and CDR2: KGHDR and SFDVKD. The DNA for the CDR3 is TGTGCCACCAGTTCCGGGACAGCTATGTTGAGCTCCTACAATGAGCAGTTCTTC. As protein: CATSSGTAMLSSYNEQFF.

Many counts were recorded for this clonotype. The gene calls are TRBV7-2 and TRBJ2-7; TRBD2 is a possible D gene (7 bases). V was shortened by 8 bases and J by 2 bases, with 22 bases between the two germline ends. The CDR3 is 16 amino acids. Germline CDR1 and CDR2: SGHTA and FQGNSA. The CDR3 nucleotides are TGTGCCAGCCAGAGGGGGGGGACTCAACCCCCCTACGAGCAGTACTTC. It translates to CASQRGGTQPPYEQYF.

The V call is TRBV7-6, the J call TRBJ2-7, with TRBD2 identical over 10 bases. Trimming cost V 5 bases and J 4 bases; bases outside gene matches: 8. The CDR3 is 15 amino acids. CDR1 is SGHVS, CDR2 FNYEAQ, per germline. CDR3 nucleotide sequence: TGTGCCAGCAGCCCAAGGACTAGCGGAGCATACGAGCAGTACTTC. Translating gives CASSPRTSGAYEQYF.

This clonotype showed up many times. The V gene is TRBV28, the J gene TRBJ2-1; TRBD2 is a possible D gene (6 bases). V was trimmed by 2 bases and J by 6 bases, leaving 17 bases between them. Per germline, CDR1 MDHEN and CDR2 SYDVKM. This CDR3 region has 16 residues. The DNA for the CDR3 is TGTGCCAGCAGTTTACTTTCCGGCGGGACGGGCAATGAGCAGTTCTTC. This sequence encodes CASSLLSGGTGNEQFF.

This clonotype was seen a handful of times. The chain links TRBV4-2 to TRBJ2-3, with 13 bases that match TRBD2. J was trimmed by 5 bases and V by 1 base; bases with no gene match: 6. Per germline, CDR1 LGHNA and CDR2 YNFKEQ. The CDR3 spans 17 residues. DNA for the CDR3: TGTGCCAGCAGCCAAGTGGTGGGACTAGCGGGAAGAGATACGCAGTATTTT. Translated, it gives CASSQVVGLAGRDTQYF.

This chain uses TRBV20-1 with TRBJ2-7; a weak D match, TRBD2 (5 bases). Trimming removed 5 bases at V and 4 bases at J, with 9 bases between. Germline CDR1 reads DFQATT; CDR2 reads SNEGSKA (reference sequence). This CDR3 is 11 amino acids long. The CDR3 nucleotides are TGCAGTGCTCGAAGCGGTTACGAGCAGTACTTC. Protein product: CSARSGYEQYF.

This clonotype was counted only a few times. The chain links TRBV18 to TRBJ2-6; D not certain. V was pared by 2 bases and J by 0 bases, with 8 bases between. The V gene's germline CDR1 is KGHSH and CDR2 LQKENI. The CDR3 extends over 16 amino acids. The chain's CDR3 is CASSPYDLSGANVLTF. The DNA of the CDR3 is TGTGCCAGCTCACCATACGACCTCTCTGGGGCCAACGTCCTGACTTTC. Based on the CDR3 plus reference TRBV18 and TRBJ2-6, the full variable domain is NAGVMQNPRHLVRRRGQEARLRCSPMKGHSHVYWYRQLPEEGLKFMVYLQKENIIDESGMPKERFSAEFPKEGPSILRIQQVVRGDSAAYFCASSPYDLSGANVLTFGAGSRLTVL.

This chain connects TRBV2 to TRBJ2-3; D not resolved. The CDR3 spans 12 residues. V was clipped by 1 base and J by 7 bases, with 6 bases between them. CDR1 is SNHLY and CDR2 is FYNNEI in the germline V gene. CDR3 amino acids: CASSEGRYTQYF. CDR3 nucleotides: TGTGCCAGCAGTGAAGGACGGTATACGCAGTATTTT.

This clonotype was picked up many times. The CDR3 is CACEREGRSTGELFF. CDR3 DNA sequence: TGTGCCTGCGAAAGGGAGGGGCGTTCCACCGGGGAGCTGTTTTTT. The chain employs TRBV30 and TRBJ2-2, with 7 bases lining up with TRBD2. With V trimmed by 6 bases and J by 4 bases, 11 bases remained unmatched. The CDR3 extends over 15 amino acids. Per germline, CDR1 GTSNPN and CDR2 SVGIG (reference sequence).

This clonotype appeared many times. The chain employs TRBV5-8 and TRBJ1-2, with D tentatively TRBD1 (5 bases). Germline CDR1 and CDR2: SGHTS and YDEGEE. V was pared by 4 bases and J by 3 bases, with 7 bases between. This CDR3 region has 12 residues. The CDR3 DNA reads TGTGCCAGCAGCCCGGGGCACTATGGCTACACCTTC. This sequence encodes CASSPGHYGYTF.

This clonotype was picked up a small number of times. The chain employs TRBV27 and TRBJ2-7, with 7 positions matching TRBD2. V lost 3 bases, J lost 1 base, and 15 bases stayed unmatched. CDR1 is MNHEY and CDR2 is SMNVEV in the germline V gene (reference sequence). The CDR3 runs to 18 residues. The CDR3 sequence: CASSFEVLARIGSYEQYF. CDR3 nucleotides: TGTGCCAGCAGTTTCGAGGTACTAGCGCGTATTGGATCCTACGAGCAGTACTTC.

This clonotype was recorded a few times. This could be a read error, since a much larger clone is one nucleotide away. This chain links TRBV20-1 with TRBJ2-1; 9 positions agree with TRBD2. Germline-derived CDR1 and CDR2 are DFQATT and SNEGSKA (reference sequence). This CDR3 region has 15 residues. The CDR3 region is CSAARLADPFNGQFF. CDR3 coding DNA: TGCAGTGCTGCTAGACTAGCGGATCCTTTCAATGGGCAGTTCTTC.

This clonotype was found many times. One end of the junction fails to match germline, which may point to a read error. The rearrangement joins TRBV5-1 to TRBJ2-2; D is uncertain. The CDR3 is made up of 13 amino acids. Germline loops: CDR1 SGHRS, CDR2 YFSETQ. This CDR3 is CASSFGNTGELFF. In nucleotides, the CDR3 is TGTGCCAGCTCATTCGGCAACACCGGGGAGCTGTTTTTT. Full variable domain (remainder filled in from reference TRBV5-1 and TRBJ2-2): KAGVTQTPRYLIKTRGQQVTLSCSPISGHRSVSWYQQTPGQGLQFLFEYFSETQRNKGNFPGRFSGRQFSNSRSEMNVSTLELGDSALYLCASSFGNTGELFFGEGSRLTVL.

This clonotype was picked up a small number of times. CDR3 sequence reads: CASSPGGLVRETQYF. The DNA of the CDR3 is TGTGCCAGCAGCCCCGGGGGACTAGTTCGTGAGACCCAGTACTTC. The chain is built from TRBV6-1 and TRBJ2-5; 8 bases align to TRBD2. The CDR3 is made up of 15 amino acids. With 6 bases clipped from V and 5 bases from J, the junction kept 11 bases outside the gene matches. The germline V gene has CDR1 MNHNS and CDR2 SASEGT.

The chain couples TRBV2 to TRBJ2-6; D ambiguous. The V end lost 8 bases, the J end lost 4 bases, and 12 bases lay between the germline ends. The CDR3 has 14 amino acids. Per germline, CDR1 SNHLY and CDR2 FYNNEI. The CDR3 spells CASDGVRGANVLTF. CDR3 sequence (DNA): TGTGCCAGCGATGGGGTACGGGGGGCCAACGTCCTGACTTTC.

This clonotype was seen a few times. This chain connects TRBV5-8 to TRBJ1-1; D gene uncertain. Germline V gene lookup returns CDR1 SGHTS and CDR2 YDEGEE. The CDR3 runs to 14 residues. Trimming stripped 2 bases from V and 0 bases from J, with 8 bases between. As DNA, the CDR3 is TGTGCCAGCAGCTTTGGGATTATGAACACTGAAGCTTTCTTT. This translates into CASSFGIMNTEAFF.

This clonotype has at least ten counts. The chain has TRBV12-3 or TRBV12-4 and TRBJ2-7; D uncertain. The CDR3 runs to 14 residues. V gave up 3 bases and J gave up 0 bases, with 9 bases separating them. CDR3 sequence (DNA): TGTGCCAGCAGTTTGCGTCTTCCCTCCTACGAGCAGTACTTC. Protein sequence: CASSLRLPSYEQYF.